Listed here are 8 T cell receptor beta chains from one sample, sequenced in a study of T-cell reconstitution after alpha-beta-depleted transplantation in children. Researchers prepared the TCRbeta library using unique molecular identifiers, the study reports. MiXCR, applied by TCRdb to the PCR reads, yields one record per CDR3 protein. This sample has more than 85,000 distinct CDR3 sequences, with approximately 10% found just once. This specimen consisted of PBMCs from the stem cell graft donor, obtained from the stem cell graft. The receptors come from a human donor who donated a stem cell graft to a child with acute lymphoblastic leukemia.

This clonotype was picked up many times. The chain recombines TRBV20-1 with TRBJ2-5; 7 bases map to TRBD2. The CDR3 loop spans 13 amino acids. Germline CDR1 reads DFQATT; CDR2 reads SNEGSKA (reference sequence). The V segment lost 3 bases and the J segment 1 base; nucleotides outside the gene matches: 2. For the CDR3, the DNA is TGCAGTGCTAGGAGGGAGGGCCAAGAGACCCAGTACTTC. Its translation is CSARREGQETQYF.

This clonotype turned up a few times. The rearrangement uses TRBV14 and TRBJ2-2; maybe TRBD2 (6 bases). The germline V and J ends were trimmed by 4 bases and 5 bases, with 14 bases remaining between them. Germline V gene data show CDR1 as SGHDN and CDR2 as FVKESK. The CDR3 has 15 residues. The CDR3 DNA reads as TGTGCCAGCAGCCCGCCGGGGGTACGGACCGGGGAGCTGTTTTTT. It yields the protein CASSPPGVRTGELFF.

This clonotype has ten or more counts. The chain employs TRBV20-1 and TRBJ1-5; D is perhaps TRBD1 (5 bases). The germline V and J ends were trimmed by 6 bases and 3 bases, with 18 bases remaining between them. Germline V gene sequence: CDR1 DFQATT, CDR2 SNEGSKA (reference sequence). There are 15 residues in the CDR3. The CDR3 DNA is TGCAGTGCCATAGACAGAGCCCTCCACAATCAGCCCCAGCATTTT. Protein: CSAIDRALHNQPQHF.

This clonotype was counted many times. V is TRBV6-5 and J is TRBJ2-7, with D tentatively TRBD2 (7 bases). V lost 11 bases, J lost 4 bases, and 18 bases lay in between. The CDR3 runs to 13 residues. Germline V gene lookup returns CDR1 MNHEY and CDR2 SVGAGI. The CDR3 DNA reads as TGTGCCGTCTCGCGGGGGCTTGGATACGAGCAGTACTTC. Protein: CAVSRGLGYEQYF.

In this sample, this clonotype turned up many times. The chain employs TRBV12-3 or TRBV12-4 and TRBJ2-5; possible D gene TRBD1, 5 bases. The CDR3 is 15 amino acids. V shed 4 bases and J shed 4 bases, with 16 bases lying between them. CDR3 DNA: TGTGCCAGCAGTTACCCCAGGGTTCTGGGAGAGACCCAGTACTTC. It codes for CASSYPRVLGETQYF.

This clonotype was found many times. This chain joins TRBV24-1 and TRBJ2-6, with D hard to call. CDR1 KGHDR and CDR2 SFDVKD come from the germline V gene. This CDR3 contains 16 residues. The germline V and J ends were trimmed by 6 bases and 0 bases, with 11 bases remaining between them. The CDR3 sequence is CATSPVGFSGANVLTF. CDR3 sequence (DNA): TGTGCCACCAGTCCAGTAGGGTTCTCTGGGGCCAACGTCCTGACTTTC.

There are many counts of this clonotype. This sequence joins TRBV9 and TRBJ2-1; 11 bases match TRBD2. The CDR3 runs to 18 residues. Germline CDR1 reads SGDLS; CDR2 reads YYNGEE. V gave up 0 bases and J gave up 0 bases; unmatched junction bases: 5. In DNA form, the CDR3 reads TGTGCCAGCAGCGTAGGGGGGACTAGCGGCAGCTCCTACAATGAGCAGTTCTTC. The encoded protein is CASSVGGTSGSSYNEQFF.

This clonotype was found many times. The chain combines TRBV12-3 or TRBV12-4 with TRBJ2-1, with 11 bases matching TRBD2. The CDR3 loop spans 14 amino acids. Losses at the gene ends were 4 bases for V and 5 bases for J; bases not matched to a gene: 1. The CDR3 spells CASSSSGRHNEQFF. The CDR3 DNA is TGTGCCAGCAGTTCTAGCGGGAGGCACAATGAGCAGTTCTTC.